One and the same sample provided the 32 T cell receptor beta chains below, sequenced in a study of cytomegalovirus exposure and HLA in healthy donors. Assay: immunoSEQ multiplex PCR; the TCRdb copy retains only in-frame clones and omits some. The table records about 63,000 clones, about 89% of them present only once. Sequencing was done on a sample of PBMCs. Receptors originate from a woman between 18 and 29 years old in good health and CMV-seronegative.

DNA of the CDR3: TGTGCCAGCGGGACTAGCGGGGGTTACGAGCAGTACTTC. Its translation: CASGTSGGYEQYF. The gene calls are TRBV7-2 and TRBJ2-7; 14 bases map to TRBD2. This CDR3 has 13 amino acids. Germline-derived CDR1 and CDR2 are SGHTA and FQGNSA. The V gene end was trimmed by 8 bases and the J gene end by 4 bases; junction bases not matched to a gene: 1.

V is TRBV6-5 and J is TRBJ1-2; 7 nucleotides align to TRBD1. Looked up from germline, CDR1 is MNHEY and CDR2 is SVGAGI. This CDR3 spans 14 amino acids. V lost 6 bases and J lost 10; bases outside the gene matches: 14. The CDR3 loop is CASRPPGQPHNYTF. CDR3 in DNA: TGTGCCAGCAGACCTCCGGGACAGCCGCACAACTACACCTTC.

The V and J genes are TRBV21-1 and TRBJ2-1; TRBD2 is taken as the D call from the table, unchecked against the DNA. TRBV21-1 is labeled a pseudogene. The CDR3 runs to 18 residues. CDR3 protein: CASSKGPPTRRIFNEQFF. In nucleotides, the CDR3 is TGTGCCAGCAGCAAAGGCCCTCCGACTAGGCGAATTTTCAATGAGCAGTTCTTC.

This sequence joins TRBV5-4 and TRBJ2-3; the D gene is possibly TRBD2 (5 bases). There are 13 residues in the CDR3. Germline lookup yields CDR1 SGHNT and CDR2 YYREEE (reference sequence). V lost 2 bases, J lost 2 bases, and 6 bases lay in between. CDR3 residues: CASSFGNTDTQYF. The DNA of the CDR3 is TGTGCCAGCAGCTTCGGGAACACAGATACGCAGTATTTT.

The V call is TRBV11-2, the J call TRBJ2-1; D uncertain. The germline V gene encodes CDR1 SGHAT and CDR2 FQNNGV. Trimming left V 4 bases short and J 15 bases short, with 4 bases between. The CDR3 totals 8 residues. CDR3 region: CASSSRFF. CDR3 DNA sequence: TGTGCCAGCAGCTCTCGGTTCTTC.

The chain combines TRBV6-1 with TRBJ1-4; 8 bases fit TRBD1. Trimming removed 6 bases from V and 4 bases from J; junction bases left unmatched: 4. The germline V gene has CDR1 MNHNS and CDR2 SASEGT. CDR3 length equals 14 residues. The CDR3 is CASSLTGDNEKLFF. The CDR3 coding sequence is TGTGCCAGCAGCTTGACAGGGGATAATGAAAAACTGTTTTTT.

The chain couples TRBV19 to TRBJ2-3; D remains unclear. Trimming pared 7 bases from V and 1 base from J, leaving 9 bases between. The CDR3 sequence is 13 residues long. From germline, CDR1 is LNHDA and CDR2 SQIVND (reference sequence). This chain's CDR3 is CASTRRRTDTQYF. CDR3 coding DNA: TGTGCCAGTACCCGTCGTCGCACAGATACGCAGTATTTT. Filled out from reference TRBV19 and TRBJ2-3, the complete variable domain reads DGGITQSPKYLFRKEGQNVTLSCEQNLNHDAMYWYRQDPGQGLRLIYYSQIVNDFQKGDIAEGYSVSREKKESFPLTVTSAQKNPTAFYLCASTRRRTDTQYFGPGTRLTVL.

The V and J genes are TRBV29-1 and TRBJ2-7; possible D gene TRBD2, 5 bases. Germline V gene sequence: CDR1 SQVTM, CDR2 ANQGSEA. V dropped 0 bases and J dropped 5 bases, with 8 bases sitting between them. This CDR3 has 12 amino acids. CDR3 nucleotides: TGCAGCGTTGAAGAGATCGGGGACGAGCAGTACTTC. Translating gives CSVEEIGDEQYF.

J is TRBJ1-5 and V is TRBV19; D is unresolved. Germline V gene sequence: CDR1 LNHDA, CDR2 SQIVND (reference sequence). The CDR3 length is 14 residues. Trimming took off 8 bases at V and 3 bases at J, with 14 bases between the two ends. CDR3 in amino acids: CASQRPGNNQPQHF. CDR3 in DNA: TGTGCCAGTCAAAGACCGGGGAACAATCAGCCCCAGCATTTT.

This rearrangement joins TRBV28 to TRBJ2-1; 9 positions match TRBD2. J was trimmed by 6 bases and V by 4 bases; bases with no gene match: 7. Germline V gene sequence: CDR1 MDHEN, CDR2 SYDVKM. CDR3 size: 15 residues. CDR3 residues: CASSSLAGVSNEQFF. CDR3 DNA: TGTGCCAGCAGTTCGTTAGCGGGAGTTTCCAATGAGCAGTTCTTC.

The CDR3 DNA reads TGTGCCAGCAGCTTGGACAGGGGAGGCTATGGCTACACCTTC. Amino acid sequence: CASSLDRGGYGYTF. The rearrangement uses TRBV5-4 and TRBJ1-2, with 7 bases identical to TRBD1. Germline lookup yields CDR1 SGHNT and CDR2 YYREEE (reference sequence). There are 14 residues in the CDR3. The V segment lost 0 bases and the J segment 4 bases; nucleotides outside the gene matches: 3.

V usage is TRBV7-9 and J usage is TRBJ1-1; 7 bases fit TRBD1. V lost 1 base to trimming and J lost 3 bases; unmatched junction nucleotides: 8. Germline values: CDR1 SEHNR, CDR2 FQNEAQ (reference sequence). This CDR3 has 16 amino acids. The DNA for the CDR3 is TGTGCCAGCAGCTTAGGATCAGGGGGGATGGACACTGAAGCTTTCTTT. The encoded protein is CASSLGSGGMDTEAFF.

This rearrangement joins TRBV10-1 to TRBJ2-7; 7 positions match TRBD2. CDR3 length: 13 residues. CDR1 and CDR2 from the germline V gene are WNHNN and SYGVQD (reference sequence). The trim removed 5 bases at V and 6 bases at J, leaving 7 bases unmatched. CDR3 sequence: CASSRDRLAEQYF. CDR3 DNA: TGCGCCAGCAGTAGAGACCGACTAGCCGAGCAGTACTTC.

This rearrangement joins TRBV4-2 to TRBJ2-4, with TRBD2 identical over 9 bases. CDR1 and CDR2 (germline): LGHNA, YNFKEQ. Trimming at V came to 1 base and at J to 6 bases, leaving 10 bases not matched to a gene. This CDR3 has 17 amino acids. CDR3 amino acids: CASSQVRRGGAGNIQYF. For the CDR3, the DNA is TGTGCCAGCAGCCAAGTTAGGCGGGGGGGCGCCGGAAACATTCAGTACTTC.

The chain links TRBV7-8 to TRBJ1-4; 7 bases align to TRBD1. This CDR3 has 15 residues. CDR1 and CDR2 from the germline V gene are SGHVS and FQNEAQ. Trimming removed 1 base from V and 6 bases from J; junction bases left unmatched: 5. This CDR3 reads CASSLVGRGDEKLFF. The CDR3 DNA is TGTGCCAGCAGCTTAGTCGGCAGGGGGGATGAAAAACTGTTTTTT.

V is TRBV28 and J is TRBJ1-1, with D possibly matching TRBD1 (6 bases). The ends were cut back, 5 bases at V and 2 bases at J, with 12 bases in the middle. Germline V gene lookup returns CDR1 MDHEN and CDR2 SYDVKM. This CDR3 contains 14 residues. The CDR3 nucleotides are TGTGCCAGCAGTGCCAAACAGGGAAACACTGAAGCTTTCTTT. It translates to CASSAKQGNTEAFF.

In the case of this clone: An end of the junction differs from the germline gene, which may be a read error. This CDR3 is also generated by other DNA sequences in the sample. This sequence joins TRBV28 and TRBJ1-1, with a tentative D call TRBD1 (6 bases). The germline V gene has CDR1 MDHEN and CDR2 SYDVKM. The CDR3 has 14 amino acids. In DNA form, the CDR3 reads TGTGCCAGCAGCTCCACAGGGTTTAGCACTGAAGCCTTCTTT. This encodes CASSSTGFSTEAFF.

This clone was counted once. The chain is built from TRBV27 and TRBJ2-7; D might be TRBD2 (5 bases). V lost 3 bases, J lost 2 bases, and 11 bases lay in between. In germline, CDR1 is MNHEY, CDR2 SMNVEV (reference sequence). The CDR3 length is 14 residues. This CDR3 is CASSFSAGPYEQYF. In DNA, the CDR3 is TGTGCCAGCAGTTTTAGCGCCGGACCCTACGAGCAGTACTTC.

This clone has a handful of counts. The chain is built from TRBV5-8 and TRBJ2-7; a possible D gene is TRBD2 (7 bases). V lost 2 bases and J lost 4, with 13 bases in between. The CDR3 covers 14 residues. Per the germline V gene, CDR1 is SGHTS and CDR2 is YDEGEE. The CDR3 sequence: CASSFGGGSYEQYF. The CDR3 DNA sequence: TGTGCCAGCAGCTTTGGGGGGGGCTCGTACGAGCAGTACTTC.

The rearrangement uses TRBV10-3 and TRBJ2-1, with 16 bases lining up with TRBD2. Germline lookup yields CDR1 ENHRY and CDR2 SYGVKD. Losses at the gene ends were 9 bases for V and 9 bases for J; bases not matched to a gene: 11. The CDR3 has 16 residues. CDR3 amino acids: CAIAGLAGGPGGEQFF. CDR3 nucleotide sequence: TGTGCCATTGCGGGACTAGCGGGAGGGCCGGGAGGTGAGCAGTTCTTC.

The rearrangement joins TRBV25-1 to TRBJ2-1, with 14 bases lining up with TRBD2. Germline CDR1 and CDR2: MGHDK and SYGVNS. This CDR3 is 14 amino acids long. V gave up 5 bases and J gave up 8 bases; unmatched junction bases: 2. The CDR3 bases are TGTGCCAGCAGTAGGGGACTAGCGGGAGATGAGCAGTTCTTC. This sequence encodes CASSRGLAGDEQFF.

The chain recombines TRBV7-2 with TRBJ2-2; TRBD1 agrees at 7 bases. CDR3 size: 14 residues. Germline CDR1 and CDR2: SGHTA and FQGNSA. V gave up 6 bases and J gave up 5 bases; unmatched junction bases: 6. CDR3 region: CASRERQGTGELFF. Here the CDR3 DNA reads TGTGCCAGCAGGGAAAGACAGGGTACCGGGGAGCTGTTTTTT.

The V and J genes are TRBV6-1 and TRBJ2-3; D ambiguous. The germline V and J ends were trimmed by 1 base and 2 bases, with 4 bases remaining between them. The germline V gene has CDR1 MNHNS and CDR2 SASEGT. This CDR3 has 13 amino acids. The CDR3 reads CASSEGATDTQYF. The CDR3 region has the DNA TGTGCCAGCAGTGAAGGGGCCACAGATACGCAGTATTTT.

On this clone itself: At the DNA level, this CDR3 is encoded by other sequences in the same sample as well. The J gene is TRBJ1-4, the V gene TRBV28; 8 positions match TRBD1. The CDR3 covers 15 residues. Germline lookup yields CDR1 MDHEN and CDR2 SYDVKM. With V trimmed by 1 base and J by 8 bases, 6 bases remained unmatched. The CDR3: CASSLLTGVWEKLFF. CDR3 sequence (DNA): TGTGCCAGCAGTTTATTGACAGGGGTCTGGGAAAAACTGTTTTTT.

CDR3 in amino acids: CASRQREAAYNEQFF. CDR3 nucleotides: TGTGCCAGTAGGCAGCGGGAGGCGGCCTACAATGAGCAGTTCTTC. The chain links TRBV19 to TRBJ2-1; TRBD2 agrees at 9 bases. CDR1 and CDR2 from the germline V gene are LNHDA and SQIVND (reference sequence). The CDR3 has 15 amino acids. Trimming removed 6 bases from V and 2 bases from J; junction bases left unmatched: 5.

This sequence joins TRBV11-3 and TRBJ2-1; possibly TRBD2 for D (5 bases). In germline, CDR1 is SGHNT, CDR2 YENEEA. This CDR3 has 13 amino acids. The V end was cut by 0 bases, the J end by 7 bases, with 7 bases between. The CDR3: CASSLDRRNEQFF. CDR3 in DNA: TGTGCCAGCAGCTTAGACAGGAGGAATGAGCAGTTCTTC.

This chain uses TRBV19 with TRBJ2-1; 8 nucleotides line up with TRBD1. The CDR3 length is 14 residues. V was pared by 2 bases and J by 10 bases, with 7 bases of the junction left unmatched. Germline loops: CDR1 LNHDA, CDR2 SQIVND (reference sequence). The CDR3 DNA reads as TGTGCCAGTAGTATATGGCAGGGGGCGCGGGAGCAGTTCTTC. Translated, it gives CASSIWQGAREQFF.

The CDR3 here is CASSLAMGTVGYTF. CDR3 in DNA: TGTGCCAGCAGCTTGGCCATGGGGACAGTAGGCTACACCTTC. The V and J genes are TRBV5-4 and TRBJ1-2; 7 bases line up with TRBD1. Germline V gene sequence: CDR1 SGHNT, CDR2 YYREEE (reference sequence). The CDR3 consists of 14 residues. Trimming cost V 0 bases and J 8 bases; bases outside gene matches: 7. The full variable domain, in which reference TRBV5-4 and TRBJ1-2 provide the parts outside the CDR3, is ETGVTQSPTHLIKTRGQQVTLRCSSQSGHNTVSWYQQALGQGPQFIFQYYREEENGRGNFPPRFSGLQFPNYSSELNVNALELDDSALYLCASSLAMGTVGYTFGSGTRLTVV.

The CDR3 nucleotides are TGTGCCAGCAGCCAACAGGGTTCCCACGAGCAGTACTTC. This gives the protein CASSQQGSHEQYF. This chain connects TRBV4-2 to TRBJ2-7; tentative D call: TRBD1 (5 bases). CDR3 length: 13 amino acids. Germline CDR1 is LGHNA and CDR2 is YNFKEQ. Trimming removed 2 bases at V and 5 bases at J, with 10 bases between.

The CDR3: CASSSGAGADTQYF. The CDR3 DNA reads TGTGCCAGCAGTTCCGGGGCGGGGGCAGATACGCAGTATTTT. The J gene is TRBJ2-3, the V gene TRBV13, with 7 bases aligning to TRBD2. The V and J ends lost 6 bases and 4 bases, in that order; junction bases with no gene match: 7. CDR1 is PRHDT and CDR2 is FYEKMQ in the germline V gene (reference sequence). The CDR3 spans 14 residues.

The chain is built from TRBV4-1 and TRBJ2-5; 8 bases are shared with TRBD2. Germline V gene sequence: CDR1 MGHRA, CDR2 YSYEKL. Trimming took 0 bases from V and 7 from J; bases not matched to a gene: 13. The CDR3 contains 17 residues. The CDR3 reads CASSQEPPGGIGWTQYF. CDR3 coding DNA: TGCGCCAGCAGCCAAGAGCCCCCGGGAGGGATTGGTTGGACCCAGTACTTC.

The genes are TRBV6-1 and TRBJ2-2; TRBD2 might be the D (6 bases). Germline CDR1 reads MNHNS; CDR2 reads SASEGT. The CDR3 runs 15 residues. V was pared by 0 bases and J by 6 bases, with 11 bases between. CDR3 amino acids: CASSEALPGAGELFF. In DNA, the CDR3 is TGTGCCAGCAGTGAAGCGCTTCCGGGGGCCGGGGAGCTGTTTTTT.